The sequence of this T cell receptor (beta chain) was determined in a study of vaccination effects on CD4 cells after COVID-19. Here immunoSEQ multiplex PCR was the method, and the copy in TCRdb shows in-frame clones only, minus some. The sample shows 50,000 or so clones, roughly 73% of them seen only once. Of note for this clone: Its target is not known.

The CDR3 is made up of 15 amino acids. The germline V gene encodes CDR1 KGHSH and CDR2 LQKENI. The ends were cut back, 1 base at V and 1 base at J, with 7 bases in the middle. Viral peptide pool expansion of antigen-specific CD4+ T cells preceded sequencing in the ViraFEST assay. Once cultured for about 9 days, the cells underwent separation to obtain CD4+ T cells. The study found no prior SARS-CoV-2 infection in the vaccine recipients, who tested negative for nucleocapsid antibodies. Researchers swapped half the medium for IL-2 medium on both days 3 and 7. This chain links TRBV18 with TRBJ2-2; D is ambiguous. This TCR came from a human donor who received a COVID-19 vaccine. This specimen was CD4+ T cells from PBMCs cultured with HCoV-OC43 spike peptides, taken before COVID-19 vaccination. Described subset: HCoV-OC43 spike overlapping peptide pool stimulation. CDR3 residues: CASSPRSGNTGELFF. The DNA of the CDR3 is TGTGCCAGCTCACCACGGTCCGGGAACACCGGGGAGCTGTTTTTT.